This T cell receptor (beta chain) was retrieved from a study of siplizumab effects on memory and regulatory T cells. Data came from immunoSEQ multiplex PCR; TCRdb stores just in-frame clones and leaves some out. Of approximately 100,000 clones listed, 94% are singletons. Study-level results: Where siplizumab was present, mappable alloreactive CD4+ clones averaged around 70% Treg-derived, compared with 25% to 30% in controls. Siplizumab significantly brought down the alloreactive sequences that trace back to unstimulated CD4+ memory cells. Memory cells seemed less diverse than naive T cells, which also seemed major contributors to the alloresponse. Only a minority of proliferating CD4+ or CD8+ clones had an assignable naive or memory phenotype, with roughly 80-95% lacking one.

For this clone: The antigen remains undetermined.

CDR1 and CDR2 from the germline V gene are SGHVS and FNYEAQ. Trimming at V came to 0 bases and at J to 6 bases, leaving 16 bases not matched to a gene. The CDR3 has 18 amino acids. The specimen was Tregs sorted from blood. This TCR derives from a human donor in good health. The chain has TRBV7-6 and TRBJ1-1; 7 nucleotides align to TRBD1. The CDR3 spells CASSLALRGRRVSAEAFF. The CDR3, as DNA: TGTGCCAGCAGCTTAGCGCTGAGGGGGCGAAGGGTCAGCGCTGAAGCTTTCTTT.